This passage covers 21 T cell receptor beta chains from one sample sequenced in a study of blood T cell repertoires in COVID-19. Using immunoSEQ multiplex PCR, the repertoire was profiled, and TCRdb retains in-frame clones only, with some absent. Altogether approximately 170,000 clones are present, approximately 84% being singletons, with the ten largest covering approximately 12%. The sample taken for sequencing was PBMCs or T cells enriched from blood (not recorded which). Every receptor here comes from a man in his fifties or sixties who had recovered from COVID-19.

The chain has TRBV19 and TRBJ2-2; 7 nucleotides line up with TRBD1. J lost 0 bases, V lost 7 bases, and 5 bases had no gene match. The CDR3 spans 15 residues. Germline V gene lookup returns CDR1 LNHDA and CDR2 SQIVND (reference sequence). CDR3 nucleotide sequence: TGTGCCAGTAAAGGGGACAGAACGAACACCGGGGAGCTGTTTTTT. Translation: CASKGDRTNTGELFF.

The chain is built from TRBV5-1 and TRBJ2-1, with TRBD2 as a possible D gene (5 bases). The CDR3 totals 15 residues. Germline lookup yields CDR1 SGHRS and CDR2 YFSETQ. Deletions cut 0 bases from V and 7 bases from J, with 14 bases between. The CDR3 nucleotides read TGCGCCAGCAGCTTGGGGTCTAGCCGTGGGAATGAGCAGTTCTTC. It is translated as CASSLGSSRGNEQFF.

The chain links TRBV19 to TRBJ1-5, with 7 bases lining up with TRBD1. Germline V gene sequence: CDR1 LNHDA, CDR2 SQIVND (reference sequence). The CDR3 totals 14 residues. Trimming at V came to 7 bases and at J to 3 bases, leaving 6 bases not matched to a gene. The CDR3 DNA is TGTGCCAGTATGACGACAGGGATCAATCAGCCCCAGCATTTT. This translates into CASMTTGINQPQHF. The whole variable domain, filled in from reference TRBV19 and TRBJ1-5, reads DGGITQSPKYLFRKEGQNVTLSCEQNLNHDAMYWYRQDPGQGLRLIYYSQIVNDFQKGDIAEGYSVSREKKESFPLTVTSAQKNPTAFYLCASMTTGINQPQHFGDGTRLSIL.

This clone was found a few times. The V call is TRBV5-1, the J call TRBJ2-1; 9 nucleotides align to TRBD1. CDR1 SGHRS and CDR2 YFSETQ come from the germline V gene. The V and J ends lost 4 bases and 8 bases, in that order; junction bases with no gene match: 7. The CDR3 is made up of 14 amino acids. The DNA of the CDR3 is TGCGCCAGCAGCGGCCCCGGGACAGGGCATGAGCAGTTCTTC. Translated, it gives CASSGPGTGHEQFF.

The chain combines TRBV19 with TRBJ2-2, with 9 bases identical to TRBD2. V dropped 11 bases and J dropped 4; count of bases not matched to a gene: 5. Germline CDR1 reads LNHDA; CDR2 reads SQIVND (reference sequence). This CDR3 region has 13 residues. CDR3 nucleotide sequence: TGTGCCCGCGGGGGGGGGCCCACCGGGGAGCTGTTTTTT. Protein product: CARGGGPTGELFF.

This chain links TRBV11-2 with TRBJ2-3; a possible D gene is TRBD2 (7 bases). This CDR3 comprises 15 residues. Trimming removed 5 bases at V and 5 bases at J, with 17 bases between. The germline V gene has CDR1 SGHAT and CDR2 FQNNGV. As DNA, the CDR3 is TGTGCCAGCAGCGATGGTGGGGGGGCTGTAGATACGCAGTATTTT. Amino acids: CASSDGGGAVDTQYF. The full variable domain, rest sourced from reference TRBV11-2 and TRBJ2-3, is EAGVAQSPRYKIIEKRQSVAFWCNPISGHATLYWYQQILGQGPKLLIQFQNNGVVDDSQLPKDRFSAERLKGVDSTLKIQPAKLEDSAVYLCASSDGGGAVDTQYFGPGTRLTVL.

V and J are TRBV4-2 and TRBJ2-3, with TRBD2 matching over 10 bases. The CDR3 extends over 16 amino acids. V lost 4 bases and J lost 0; bases outside the gene matches: 4. From germline, CDR1 is LGHNA and CDR2 YNFKEQ. CDR3 DNA: TGTGCCAGCAGCCGCCCTAGCGGGGGTAGCACAGATACGCAGTATTTT. Encoded protein: CASSRPSGGSTDTQYF.

This clone has more than one count but fewer than ten. The rearrangement joins TRBV9 to TRBJ2-1; 9 bases match TRBD2. The CDR3 is made up of 19 amino acids. Per germline, CDR1 SGDLS and CDR2 YYNGEE. Unmatched junction bases numbered 14, after V lost 4 bases and J lost 0 bases. In DNA, the CDR3 is TGTGCCAGCAGCCATGCGGGGCGGGGGGGCCTCAGCTCCTACAATGAGCAGTTCTTC. It yields the protein CASSHAGRGGLSSYNEQFF.

The chain has TRBV7-9 and TRBJ2-3; D perhaps matches TRBD2 (7 bases). V was cut by 2 bases and J by 0 bases, with 9 bases left in between. The CDR3 extends over 15 amino acids. From germline, CDR1 is SEHNR and CDR2 FQNEAQ (reference sequence). CDR3 sequence: CASSLRGGSTDTQYF. As DNA, the CDR3 is TGTGCCAGCAGCTTAAGGGGGGGAAGCACAGATACGCAGTATTTT.

V and J are TRBV21-1 and TRBJ1-2; the DNA was not used to check the table's D call, TRBD1. TRBV21-1 is designated a pseudogene. CDR3 size: 15 residues. For the CDR3, the DNA is TGTGCCAGCAGCCTATGGGACAGGGGGAACTATGGCTACACCTTC. Amino acid sequence: CASSLWDRGNYGYTF.

In nucleotides, the CDR3 is TGTGCCAGCAGTGAAGTATTTTTTCAGGGTGAGCCCCAGCATTTT. Its translation: CASSEVFFQGEPQHF. This rearrangement joins TRBV6-1 to TRBJ1-5; D might be TRBD1 (5 bases). V was cut by 1 base and J by 8 bases, with 15 bases left in between. Germline-derived CDR1 and CDR2 are MNHNS and SASEGT. The CDR3 contains 15 residues.

This clone turned up a few times. The chain carries TRBV6-6 and TRBJ1-1; 8 nucleotides line up with TRBD1. Germline-derived CDR1 and CDR2 are MNHNY and SVGAGI (reference sequence). Trimming at V came to 9 bases and at J to 1 base, leaving 4 bases not matched to a gene. The CDR3 is 13 amino acids. CDR3 protein: CASDRGSNTEAFF. The CDR3 DNA reads as TGTGCCAGTGACAGGGGATCGAACACTGAAGCTTTCTTT.

This chain uses TRBV7-9 with TRBJ1-2; tentative D call: TRBD1 (6 bases). V was cut by 0 bases and J by 6 bases, with 8 bases left in between. Germline-derived CDR1 and CDR2 are SEHNR and FQNEAQ (reference sequence). The CDR3 totals 13 residues. As DNA, the CDR3 is TGTGCCAGCAGCTTAGCAGGGGGGGATGGCTACACCTTC. Protein product: CASSLAGGDGYTF. Filled out from reference TRBV7-9 and TRBJ1-2, the complete variable domain reads DTGVSQNPRHKITKRGQNVTFRCDPISEHNRLYWYRQTLGQGPEFLTYFQNEAQLEKSRLLSDRFSAERPKGSFSTLEIQRTEQGDSAMYLCASSLAGGDGYTFGSGTRLTVV.

The rearrangement links TRBV6-5 to TRBJ1-1; the D is unclear. V was shortened by 6 bases and J by 4 bases, with 12 bases between the two germline ends. This CDR3 is built from 13 residues. Germline CDR1 is MNHEY and CDR2 is SVGAGI. CDR3 sequence (DNA): TGTGCCAGCAGCCCCTACGAGTCCACTGAAGCTTTCTTT. Translation gives CASSPYESTEAFF.

The J gene is TRBJ1-2, the V gene TRBV18; possible D gene TRBD1, 6 bases. Germline CDR1 is KGHSH and CDR2 is LQKENI. CDR3 length: 14 residues. V was trimmed by 2 bases and J by 5 bases, leaving 12 bases between them. The CDR3 DNA follows: TGTGCCAGCTCACCATCCAACAGGGAGTATGGCTACACCTTC. It is translated as CASSPSNREYGYTF.

This clone was counted a single time. The chain combines TRBV2 with TRBJ2-7; D not certain. This CDR3 is built from 12 residues. CDR1 and CDR2 (germline): SNHLY, FYNNEI. The V end was cut by 6 bases, the J end by 3 bases, with 9 bases between. CDR3 sequence reads: CASSQERYEQYF. CDR3 DNA: TGTGCCAGCAGCCAGGAACGCTACGAGCAGTACTTC.

The CDR3 loop reads CASRPSGGPGETQYF. The CDR3 bases are TGTGCCAGCCGCCCTAGCGGGGGGCCAGGAGAGACCCAGTACTTC. The rearrangement links TRBV6-5 to TRBJ2-5, with TRBD2 matching 11 bases. V shed 8 bases and J 4 bases; nucleotides not matched to a gene: 9. Per the germline V gene, CDR1 is MNHEY and CDR2 is SVGAGI. This CDR3 region has 15 residues.

V gene TRBV3-1 (or the pseudogene TRBV3-2) combines with J gene TRBJ1-2; 7 bases are a match to TRBD1. V lost 10 bases, J lost 6 bases, and 20 bases stayed unmatched. The CDR3 runs to 16 residues. Germline CDR1 LGHDT, CDR2 YNNKEL (reference sequence). This CDR3 reads CAKCNGLHDRVHGYTF. In nucleotides, the CDR3 is TGTGCCAAATGTAACGGCCTCCATGACAGGGTACATGGCTACACCTTC.

V gene TRBV2 combines with J gene TRBJ1-5, with 9 bases matching TRBD1. CDR1 is SNHLY, CDR2 FYNNEI, per germline. The trim removed 6 bases at V and 4 bases at J, leaving 7 bases unmatched. The CDR3 totals 15 residues. The CDR3 DNA is TGTGCCAGCAGCGGACTGACAGGGGGAAATCAGCCCCAGCATTTT. Protein product: CASSGLTGGNQPQHF.

The rearrangement joins TRBV5-8 to TRBJ1-2, with 7 positions matching TRBD1. CDR3 length: 15 amino acids. CDR1 is SGHTS, CDR2 YDEGEE, per germline. With V trimmed by 4 bases and J by 2 bases, 8 bases remained unmatched. The CDR3 reads CASSLKTGYNYGYTF. CDR3 coding DNA: TGTGCCAGCAGCCTAAAGACAGGGTACAACTATGGCTACACCTTC.

The V call is TRBV10-3, the J call TRBJ1-2, with 7 bases that match TRBD1. The CDR3 covers 12 residues. The ends lost 4 bases at V and 5 bases at J; junction bases unmatched: 1. In germline, CDR1 is ENHRY, CDR2 SYGVKD. The CDR3 reads CAISAQGYGYTF. In DNA form, the CDR3 reads TGTGCCATCAGTGCACAGGGGTATGGCTACACCTTC.